Only one count was recorded for the clone carrying this T cell receptor (beta chain). The data originate from a study of OX40 agonist ivuxolimab in advanced cancers. Clones were sequenced by immunoSEQ multiplex PCR, and TCRdb holds only the in-frame ones, with some missing. The profile shows about 40,000 clones, about 91% of them singletons. This specimen was CD4+ or CD8+ T cells sorted from blood, taken in a trial of the OX40 agonist ivuxolimab. The receptor comes from an adult with an advanced solid tumor such as melanoma, head and neck, liver or kidney cancer.

The CDR3 loop reads CASSEDRDLQETQYF. The CDR3 bases are TGTGCCAGCAGTGAAGACAGGGATTTACAGGAGACCCAGTACTTC. J is TRBJ2-5 and V is TRBV2; TRBD1 is a possible D gene (6 bases). The CDR3 extends over 15 amino acids. V was cut by 1 base and J by 5 bases, with 14 bases left in between. Per the germline V gene, CDR1 is SNHLY and CDR2 is FYNNEI.